This is a list of T cell receptor beta chains from one sample in a study of blood T cell repertoires in COVID-19. Generated by immunoSEQ multiplex PCR, the TCRdb table keeps only in-frame clones and is missing some. In the table there are tens of thousands of clones, about 90% of which are singletons. Source material: peripheral blood. Every receptor here comes from a man in his 70s with active COVID-19. CDR3s include the opening cysteine and the closing phenylalanine or tryptophan. The D gene is left open where the match is weak. Clone size is not always given. Where it is, it says once, few, many or a class for expanded clones.

d_gene: TRBD1; j_gene: TRBJ1-2; v_gene: TRBV10-3; abundance: .; CDR3aa: CAISRQGASYGYTF; CDR3nt: TGTGCCATCAGTAGACAGGGGGCGAGCTATGGCTACACCTTC
d_gene: .; j_gene: TRBJ1-2; v_gene: TRBV28; abundance: few; CDR3aa: CASSSPGGNYYGYTF; CDR3nt: TGTGCCAGCAGTTCCCCGGGGGGAAACTACTATGGCTACACCTTC
d_gene: .; j_gene: TRBJ1-1; v_gene: TRBV7-3; abundance: .; CDR3aa: CASSLMGGSNTEAFF; CDR3nt: TGTGCCAGCAGCTTAATGGGGGGATCGAACACTGAAGCTTTCTTT
d_gene: TRBD1; j_gene: TRBJ2-5; v_gene: TRBV5-1; abundance: .; CDR3aa: CASSTSTGQGAETQYF; CDR3nt: TGCGCCAGCAGCACCTCTACGGGACAGGGTGCGGAGACCCAGTACTTC
d_gene: .; j_gene: TRBJ2-6; v_gene: TRBV7-9; abundance: .; CDR3aa: CASSHGQSGANVLTF; CDR3nt: TGTGCCAGCAGCCATGGACAGTCTGGGGCCAACGTCCTGACTTTC
d_gene: .; j_gene: TRBJ1-5; v_gene: TRBV19; abundance: .; CDR3aa: CASSKRTGGYSNQPQHF; CDR3nt: TGTGCCAGTAGTAAGCGGACCGGCGGGTATAGCAATCAGCCCCAGCATTTT
d_gene: TRBD2; j_gene: TRBJ2-3; v_gene: TRBV7-2; abundance: .; CDR3aa: CASSYYSGGAGTDTQYF; CDR3nt: TGTGCCAGCAGCTACTATAGCGGGGGGGCCGGTACAGATACGCAGTATTTT
d_gene: .; j_gene: TRBJ2-2; v_gene: TRBV19; abundance: .; CDR3aa: CASWQGFSAGELFF; CDR3nt: TGTGCCAGTTGGCAGGGGTTTAGCGCCGGGGAGCTGTTTTTT
d_gene: .; j_gene: TRBJ2-2; v_gene: TRBV28; abundance: .; CDR3aa: CASRPAGNTGELFF; CDR3nt: TGTGCCAGCAGGCCCGCAGGGAACACCGGGGAGCTGTTTTTT
d_gene: TRBD2; j_gene: TRBJ2-5; v_gene: TRBV4-1; abundance: .; CDR3aa: CASSQLLTSGPPQETQYF; CDR3nt: TGCGCCAGCAGCCAACTCCTGACTAGCGGGCCACCCCAAGAGACCCAGTACTTC
d_gene: TRBD1; j_gene: TRBJ1-5; v_gene: TRBV6-5; abundance: .; CDR3aa: CASSYGTESSPQHF; CDR3nt: TGTGCCAGCAGTTACGGGACAGAGTCCTCGCCCCAGCATTTT
d_gene: TRBD1; j_gene: TRBJ1-5; v_gene: TRBV28; abundance: .; CDR3aa: CASSTGGSKRPQHF; CDR3nt: TGTGCCAGCAGTACAGGGGGCTCTAAAAGGCCCCAGCATTTT
d_gene: TRBD1; j_gene: TRBJ2-5; v_gene: TRBV9; abundance: once; CDR3aa: CASSVGVTGGGETQYF; CDR3nt: TGTGCCAGCAGCGTAGGGGTGACAGGGGGCGGTGAGACCCAGTACTTC
d_gene: .; j_gene: TRBJ1-2; v_gene: TRBV5-4; abundance: .; CDR3aa: CASSSLRPPRGYTF; CDR3nt: TGTGCCAGCAGCTCCCTCCGGCCTCCCAGGGGCTACACCTTC
d_gene: .; j_gene: TRBJ1-2; v_gene: TRBV30; abundance: .; CDR3aa: CAWSFASGYGYTF; CDR3nt: TGTGCCTGGAGTTTTGCTTCGGGGTATGGCTACACCTTC
d_gene: .; j_gene: TRBJ2-1; v_gene: TRBV27; abundance: .; CDR3aa: CASSLLRRGQKGVEQFF; CDR3nt: TGTGCCAGCAGTTTATTGAGGCGGGGGCAAAAGGGCGTTGAGCAGTTCTTC
d_gene: .; j_gene: TRBJ2-5; v_gene: TRBV19; abundance: .; CDR3aa: CASSIDTVAGGQYF; CDR3nt: TGTGCCAGTAGTATAGACACAGTGGCCGGGGGCCAGTACTTC
d_gene: TRBD1; j_gene: TRBJ2-3; v_gene: TRBV7-9; abundance: .; CDR3aa: CASSSGTGGGTQYF; CDR3nt: TGTGCCAGCAGCTCCGGGACAGGGGGCGGGACGCAGTATTTT
d_gene: .; j_gene: TRBJ1-1; v_gene: TRBV28; abundance: .; CDR3aa: CASTIFSRNTEAFF; CDR3nt: TGTGCCAGCACCATCTTCTCCAGGAACACTGAAGCTTTCTTT
d_gene: .; j_gene: TRBJ2-5; v_gene: TRBV5-6; abundance: .; CDR3aa: CASSLKVGGTETQYF; CDR3nt: TGTGCCAGCAGCTTGAAGGTTGGGGGGACAGAGACCCAGTACTTC
d_gene: .; j_gene: TRBJ1-6; v_gene: TRBV9; abundance: .; CDR3aa: CASSVCTRKGSYNSPLHF; CDR3nt: TGTGCCAGCAGCGTATGCACCCGCAAGGGGTCCTATAATTCACCCCTCCACTTT
d_gene: TRBD2; j_gene: TRBJ2-2; v_gene: TRBV5-1; abundance: .; CDR3aa: CASSLGGLAGNTGELFF; CDR3nt: TGCGCCAGCAGCTTGGGGGGACTAGCGGGGAACACCGGGGAGCTGTTTTTT
d_gene: .; j_gene: TRBJ1-4; v_gene: TRBV6-1; abundance: .; CDR3aa: CASREGIANEKLFF; CDR3nt: TGTGCCAGCAGGGAAGGAATAGCTAATGAAAAACTGTTTTTT
d_gene: TRBD1; j_gene: TRBJ1-4; v_gene: TRBV29-1; abundance: .; CDR3aa: CSARTGDEKLFF; CDR3nt: TGCAGCGCCCGGACAGGGGATGAAAAACTGTTTTTT
d_gene: .; j_gene: TRBJ2-1; v_gene: TRBV7-8; abundance: .; CDR3aa: CASRIEGGEQFF; CDR3nt: TGTGCCAGCAGAATAGAGGGCGGTGAGCAGTTCTTC
d_gene: TRBD1; j_gene: TRBJ2-2; v_gene: TRBV7-8; abundance: .; CDR3aa: CASSTDRVGTGELFF; CDR3nt: TGTGCCAGCAGCACCGACAGGGTGGGCACCGGGGAGCTGTTTTTT
d_gene: .; j_gene: TRBJ2-2; v_gene: TRBV7-9; abundance: .; CDR3aa: CASSSYRPAGAGFTGELFF; CDR3nt: TGTGCCAGCAGCTCCTATCGGCCTGCGGGGGCGGGGTTCACCGGGGAGCTGTTTTTT
d_gene: .; j_gene: TRBJ2-3; v_gene: TRBV9; abundance: .; CDR3aa: CASSVGPRTSTDTQYF; CDR3nt: TGTGCCAGCAGCGTAGGGCCGAGGACTAGCACAGATACGCAGTATTTT
d_gene: TRBD1; j_gene: TRBJ1-2; v_gene: TRBV6-5; abundance: .; CDR3aa: CASSYPGQGPYGYTF; CDR3nt: TGTGCCAGCAGTTATCCCGGACAGGGACCCTATGGCTACACCTTC
d_gene: TRBD1; j_gene: TRBJ2-7; v_gene: TRBV4-1; abundance: .; CDR3aa: CASSQALTGGYEQYF; CDR3nt: TGCGCCAGCAGCCAAGCCTTGACAGGGGGCTACGAGCAGTACTTC
d_gene: .; j_gene: TRBJ1-3; v_gene: TRBV5-4; abundance: .; CDR3aa: CASSLGGSYSGNTIYF; CDR3nt: TGTGCCAGCAGCTTGGGCGGCAGTTACTCTGGAAACACCATATATTTT
d_gene: TRBD2; j_gene: TRBJ2-1; v_gene: TRBV28; abundance: .; CDR3aa: CASSLAGGSYNEQFF; CDR3nt: TGTGCCAGCAGTTTGGCGGGAGGCTCCTACAATGAGCAGTTCTTC
d_gene: TRBD1; j_gene: TRBJ1-5; v_gene: TRBV18; abundance: .; CDR3aa: CASSQDRNQPQHF; CDR3nt: TGTGCCAGCTCCCAGGACAGGAATCAGCCCCAGCATTTT
d_gene: .; j_gene: TRBJ1-1; v_gene: TRBV7-8; abundance: .; CDR3aa: CASSLGSTGTNTEAFF; CDR3nt: TGTGCCAGCAGCTTAGGGTCAACAGGGACGAACACTGAAGCTTTCTTT
d_gene: TRBD2; j_gene: TRBJ2-1; v_gene: TRBV11-1; abundance: .; CDR3aa: CASSPGTSGYNEQFF; CDR3nt: TGTGCCAGCAGCCCCGGGACTAGCGGCTACAATGAGCAGTTCTTC
d_gene: .; j_gene: TRBJ2-1; v_gene: TRBV4-1; abundance: .; CDR3aa: CASGLAPSSYNEQFF; CDR3nt: TGCGCCAGCGGTCTAGCGCCGAGCTCCTACAATGAGCAGTTCTTC
d_gene: TRBD1; j_gene: TRBJ2-3; v_gene: TRBV19; abundance: .; CDR3aa: CASSPLRTGGASTDTQYF; CDR3nt: TGTGCCAGTAGCCCCCTCAGGACAGGGGGCGCGAGCACAGATACGCAGTATTTT
d_gene: .; j_gene: TRBJ1-1; v_gene: TRBV2; abundance: .; CDR3aa: CASAGNTEAFF; CDR3nt: TGTGCCAGCGCGGGGAACACTGAAGCTTTCTTT
d_gene: .; j_gene: TRBJ2-2; v_gene: TRBV3-1/TRBV3-2; abundance: .; CDR3aa: CASSQDEVVRGIGELFF; CDR3nt: TGTGCCAGCAGCCAAGATGAAGTTGTCAGGGGAATCGGGGAGCTGTTTTTT
d_gene: TRBD1; j_gene: TRBJ1-4; v_gene: TRBV15; abundance: .; CDR3aa: CATSRDQAGGYEKLFF; CDR3nt: TGTGCCACCAGCAGAGATCAAGCAGGGGGGTATGAAAAACTGTTTTTT
d_gene: TRBD1; j_gene: TRBJ1-3; v_gene: TRBV7-2; abundance: .; CDR3aa: CASSPGQGHSGNTIYF; CDR3nt: TGTGCCAGCAGCCCGGGACAGGGTCACTCTGGAAACACCATATATTTT
d_gene: TRBD1; j_gene: TRBJ2-7; v_gene: TRBV27; abundance: .; CDR3aa: CASSPGTGPYEQYF; CDR3nt: TGTGCCAGCAGTCCCGGGACAGGACCCTACGAGCAGTACTTC
d_gene: TRBD1; j_gene: TRBJ1-5; v_gene: TRBV5-1; abundance: .; CDR3aa: CASSPLPQGDQPQHF; CDR3nt: TGCGCCAGCAGCCCCTTACCTCAGGGGGATCAGCCCCAGCATTTT